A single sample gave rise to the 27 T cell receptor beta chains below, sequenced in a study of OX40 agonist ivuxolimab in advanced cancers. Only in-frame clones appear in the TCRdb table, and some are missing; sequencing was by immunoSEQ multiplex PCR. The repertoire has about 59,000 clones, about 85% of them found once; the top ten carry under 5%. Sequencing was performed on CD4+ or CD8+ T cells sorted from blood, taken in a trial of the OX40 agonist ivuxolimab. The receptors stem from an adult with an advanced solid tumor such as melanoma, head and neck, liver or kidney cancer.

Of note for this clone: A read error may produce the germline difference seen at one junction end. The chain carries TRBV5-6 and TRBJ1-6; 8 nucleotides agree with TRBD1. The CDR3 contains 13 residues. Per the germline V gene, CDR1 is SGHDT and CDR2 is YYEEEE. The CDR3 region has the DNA TGTGCCAGCAGCTTGTTAGGAGCAGGGGGCGAATACTTT. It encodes CASSLLGAGGEYF.

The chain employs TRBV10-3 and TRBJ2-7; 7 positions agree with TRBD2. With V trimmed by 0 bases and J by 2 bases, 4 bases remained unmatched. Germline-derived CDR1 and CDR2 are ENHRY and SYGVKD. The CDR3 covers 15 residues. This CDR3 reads CAISESARGTYEQYF. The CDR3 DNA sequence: TGTGCCATCAGTGAGTCCGCGCGGGGGACCTACGAGCAGTACTTC.

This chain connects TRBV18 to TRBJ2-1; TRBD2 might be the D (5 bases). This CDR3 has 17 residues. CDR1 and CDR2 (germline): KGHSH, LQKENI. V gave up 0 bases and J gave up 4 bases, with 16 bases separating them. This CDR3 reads CASSPPHSAPDYNEQFF. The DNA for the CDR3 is TGTGCCAGCTCACCACCCCATAGCGCCCCAGATTACAATGAGCAGTTCTTC. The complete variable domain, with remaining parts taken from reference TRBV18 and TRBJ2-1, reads NAGVMQNPRHLVRRRGQEARLRCSPMKGHSHVYWYRQLPEEGLKFMVYLQKENIIDESGMPKERFSAEFPKEGPSILRIQQVVRGDSAAYFCASSPPHSAPDYNEQFFGPGTRLTVL.

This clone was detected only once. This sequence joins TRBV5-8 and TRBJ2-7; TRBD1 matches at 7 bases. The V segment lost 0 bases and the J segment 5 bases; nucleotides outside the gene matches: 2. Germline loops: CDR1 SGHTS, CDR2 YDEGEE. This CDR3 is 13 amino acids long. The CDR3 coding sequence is TGTGCCAGCAGCTTGGGACAGGGCGACGAGCAGTACTTC. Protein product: CASSLGQGDEQYF.

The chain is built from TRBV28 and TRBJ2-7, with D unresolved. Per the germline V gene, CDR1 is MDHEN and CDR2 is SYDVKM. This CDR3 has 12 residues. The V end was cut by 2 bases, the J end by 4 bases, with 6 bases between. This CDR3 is CASSLKGYEQYF. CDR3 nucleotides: TGTGCCAGCAGTTTAAAGGGTTACGAGCAGTACTTC. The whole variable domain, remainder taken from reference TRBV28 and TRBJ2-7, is DVKVTQSSRYLVKRTGEKVFLECVQDMDHENMFWYRQDPGLGLRLIYFSYDVKMKEKGDIPEGYSVSREKKERFSLILESASTNQTSMYLCASSLKGYEQYFGPGTRLTVT.

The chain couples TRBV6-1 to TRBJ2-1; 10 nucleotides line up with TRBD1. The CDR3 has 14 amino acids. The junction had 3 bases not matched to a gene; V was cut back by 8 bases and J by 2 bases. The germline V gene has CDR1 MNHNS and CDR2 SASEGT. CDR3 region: CASGDRGPYNEQFF. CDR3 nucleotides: TGTGCCAGCGGGGACAGGGGTCCCTACAATGAGCAGTTCTTC.

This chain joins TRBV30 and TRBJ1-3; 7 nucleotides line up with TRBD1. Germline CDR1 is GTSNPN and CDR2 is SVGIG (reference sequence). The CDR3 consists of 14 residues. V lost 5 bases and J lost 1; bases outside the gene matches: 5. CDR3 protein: CAWGGQVSGNTIYF. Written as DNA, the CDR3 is TGTGCCTGGGGCGGACAGGTTTCTGGAAACACCATATATTTT.

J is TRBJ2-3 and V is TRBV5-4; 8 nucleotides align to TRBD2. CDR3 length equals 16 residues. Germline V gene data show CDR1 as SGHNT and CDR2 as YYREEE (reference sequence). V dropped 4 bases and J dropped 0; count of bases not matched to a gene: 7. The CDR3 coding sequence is TGTGCCAGCAGCCACCCGACTAGCGCGAGCACAGATACGCAGTATTTT. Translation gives CASSHPTSASTDTQYF.

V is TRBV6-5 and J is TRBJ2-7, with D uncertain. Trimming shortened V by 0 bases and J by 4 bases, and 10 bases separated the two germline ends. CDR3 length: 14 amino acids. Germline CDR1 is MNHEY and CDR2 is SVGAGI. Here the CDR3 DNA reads TGTGCCAGCAGTTACTCGAGGAACCGGTACGAGCAGTACTTC. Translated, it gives CASSYSRNRYEQYF.

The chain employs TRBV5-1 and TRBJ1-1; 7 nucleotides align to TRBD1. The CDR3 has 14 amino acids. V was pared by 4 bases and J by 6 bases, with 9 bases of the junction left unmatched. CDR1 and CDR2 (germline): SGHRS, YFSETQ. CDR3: CASSPPTGSAEAFF. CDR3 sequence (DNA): TGCGCCAGCAGCCCGCCGACAGGGTCCGCTGAAGCTTTCTTT.

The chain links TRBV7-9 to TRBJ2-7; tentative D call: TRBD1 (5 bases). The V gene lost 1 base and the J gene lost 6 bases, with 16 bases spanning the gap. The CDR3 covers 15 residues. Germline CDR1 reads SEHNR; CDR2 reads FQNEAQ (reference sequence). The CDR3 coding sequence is TGTGCCAGCAGCTTAGTTTCAGGACACCCCCCCGAGCAGTACTTC. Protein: CASSLVSGHPPEQYF.

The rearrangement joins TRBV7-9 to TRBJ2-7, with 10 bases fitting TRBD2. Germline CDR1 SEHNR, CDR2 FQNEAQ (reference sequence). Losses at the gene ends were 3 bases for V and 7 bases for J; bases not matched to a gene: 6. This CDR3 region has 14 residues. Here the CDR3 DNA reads TGTGCCAGCAGCTTTTCCGAGCGGGGGGGTGAGCAGTACTTC. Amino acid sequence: CASSFSERGGEQYF. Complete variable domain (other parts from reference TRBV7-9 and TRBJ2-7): DTGVSQNPRHKITKRGQNVTFRCDPISEHNRLYWYRQTLGQGPEFLTYFQNEAQLEKSRLLSDRFSAERPKGSFSTLEIQRTEQGDSAMYLCASSFSERGGEQYFGPGTRLTVT.

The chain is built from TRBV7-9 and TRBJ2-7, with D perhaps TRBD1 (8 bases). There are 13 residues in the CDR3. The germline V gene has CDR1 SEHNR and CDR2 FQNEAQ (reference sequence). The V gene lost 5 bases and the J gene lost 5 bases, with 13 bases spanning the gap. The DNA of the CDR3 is TGTGCCAGCAGCACAGGGGGGGACGACGAGCAGTACTTC. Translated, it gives CASSTGGDDEQYF.

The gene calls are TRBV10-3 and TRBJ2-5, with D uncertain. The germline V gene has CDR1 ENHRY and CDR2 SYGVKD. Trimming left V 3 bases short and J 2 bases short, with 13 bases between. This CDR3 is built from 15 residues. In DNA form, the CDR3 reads TGTGCCATCAGTGACCGTGTACGTGGGCAAGAGACCCAGTACTTC. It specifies CAISDRVRGQETQYF.

The CDR3 loop reads CASRLAGSGTQWYF. The CDR3 DNA sequence: TGTGCCAGCCGACTAGCGGGATCCGGTACGCAGTGGTATTTT. The chain uses TRBV27 and TRBJ2-3; 11 positions agree with TRBD2. The CDR3 runs 14 residues. The V and J ends lost 8 bases and 14 bases, in that order; junction bases with no gene match: 15. Germline loops: CDR1 MNHEY, CDR2 SMNVEV (reference sequence).

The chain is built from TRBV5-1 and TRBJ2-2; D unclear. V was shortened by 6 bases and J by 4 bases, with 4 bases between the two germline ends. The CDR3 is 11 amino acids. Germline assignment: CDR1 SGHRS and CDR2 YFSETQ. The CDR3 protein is CASTSTGELFF. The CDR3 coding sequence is TGCGCCAGCACCTCCACCGGGGAGCTGTTTTTT.

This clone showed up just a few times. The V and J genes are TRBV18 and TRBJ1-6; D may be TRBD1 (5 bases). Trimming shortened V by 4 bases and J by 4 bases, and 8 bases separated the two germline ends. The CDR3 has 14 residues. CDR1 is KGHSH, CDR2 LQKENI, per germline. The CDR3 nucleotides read TGTGCCAGCTCACTGGGACCGTATAATTCACCCCTCCACTTT. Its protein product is CASSLGPYNSPLHF.

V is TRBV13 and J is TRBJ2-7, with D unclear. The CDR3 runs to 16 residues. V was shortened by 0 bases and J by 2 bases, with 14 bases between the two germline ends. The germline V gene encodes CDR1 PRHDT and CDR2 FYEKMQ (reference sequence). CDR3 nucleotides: TGTGCCAGCAGCTTAGGAGAAGGACGGCGAACCTACGAGCAGTACTTC. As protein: CASSLGEGRRTYEQYF. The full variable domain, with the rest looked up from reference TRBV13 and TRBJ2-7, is AAGVIQSPRHLIKEKRETATLKCYPIPRHDTVYWYQQGPGQDPQFLISFYEKMQSDKGSIPDRFSAQQFSDYHSELNMSSLELGDSALYFCASSLGEGRRTYEQYFGPGTRLTVT.

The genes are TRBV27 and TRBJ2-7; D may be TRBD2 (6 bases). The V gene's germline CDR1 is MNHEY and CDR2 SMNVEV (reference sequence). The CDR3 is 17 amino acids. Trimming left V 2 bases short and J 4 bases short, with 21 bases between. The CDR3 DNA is TGTGCCAGCAGTTTAGGGCGGCCCTTGGGGGGTCGGTACGAGCAGTACTTC. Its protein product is CASSLGRPLGGRYEQYF.

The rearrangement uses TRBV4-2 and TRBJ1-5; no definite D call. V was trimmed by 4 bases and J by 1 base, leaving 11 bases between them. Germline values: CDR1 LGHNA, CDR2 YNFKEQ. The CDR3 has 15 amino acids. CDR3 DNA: TGTGCCAGCAGCCCCCGGGCCCAAAGCAATCAGCCCCAGCATTTT. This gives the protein CASSPRAQSNQPQHF.

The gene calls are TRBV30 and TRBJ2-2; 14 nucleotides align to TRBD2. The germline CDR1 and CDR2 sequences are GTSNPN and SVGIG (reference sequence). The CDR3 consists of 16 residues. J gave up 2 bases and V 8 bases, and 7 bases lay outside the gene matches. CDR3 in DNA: TGTGCCATGCCCGGGACTAGCGGGAGCAACACCGGGGAGCTGTTTTTT. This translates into CAMPGTSGSNTGELFF.

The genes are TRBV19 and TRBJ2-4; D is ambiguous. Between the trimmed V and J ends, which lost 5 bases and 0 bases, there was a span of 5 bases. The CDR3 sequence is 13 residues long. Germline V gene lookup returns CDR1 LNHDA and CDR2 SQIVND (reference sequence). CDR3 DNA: TGTGCCAGTAGTTCCCAAGCCAAAAACATTCAGTACTTC. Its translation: CASSSQAKNIQYF.

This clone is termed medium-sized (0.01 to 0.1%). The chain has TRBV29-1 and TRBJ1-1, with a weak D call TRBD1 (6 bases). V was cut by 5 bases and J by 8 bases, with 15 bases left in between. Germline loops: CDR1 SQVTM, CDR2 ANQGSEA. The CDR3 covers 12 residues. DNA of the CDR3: TGCAGCGTTCGTTTCGCCGGGACAGAAGCTTTCTTT. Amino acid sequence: CSVRFAGTEAFF. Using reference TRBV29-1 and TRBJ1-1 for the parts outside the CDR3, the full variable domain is SAVISQKPSRDICQRGTSLTIQCQVDSQVTMMFWYRQQPGQSLTLIATANQGSEATYESGFVIDKFPISRPNLTFSTLTVSNMSPEDSSIYLCSVRFAGTEAFFGQGTRLTVV.

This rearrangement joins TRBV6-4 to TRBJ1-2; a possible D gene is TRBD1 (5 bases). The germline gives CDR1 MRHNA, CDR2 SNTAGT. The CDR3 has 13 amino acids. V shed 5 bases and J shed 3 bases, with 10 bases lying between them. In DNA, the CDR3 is TGTGCCAGCAGTCGGGACCGTTACTATGGCTACACCTTC. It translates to CASSRDRYYGYTF.

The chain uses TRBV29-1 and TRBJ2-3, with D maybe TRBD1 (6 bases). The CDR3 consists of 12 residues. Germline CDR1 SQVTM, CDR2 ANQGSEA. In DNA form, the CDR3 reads TGCAGTGGACACCAGGGGCGCGATACGCAGTATTTT. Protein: CSGHQGRDTQYF.

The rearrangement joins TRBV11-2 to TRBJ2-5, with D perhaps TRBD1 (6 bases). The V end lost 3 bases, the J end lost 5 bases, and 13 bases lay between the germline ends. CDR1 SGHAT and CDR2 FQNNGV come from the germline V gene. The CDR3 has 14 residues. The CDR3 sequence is CASSFNRVGETQYF. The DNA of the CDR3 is TGTGCCAGCAGCTTTAACAGGGTTGGGGAGACCCAGTACTTC.

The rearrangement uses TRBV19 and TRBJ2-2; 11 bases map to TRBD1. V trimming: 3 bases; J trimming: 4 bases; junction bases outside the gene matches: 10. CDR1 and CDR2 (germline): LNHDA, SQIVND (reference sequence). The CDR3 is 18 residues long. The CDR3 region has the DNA TGTGCCAGTAGTATCATGGGACAGGGGGGAAAACGCACCGGGGAGCTGTTTTTT. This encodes CASSIMGQGGKRTGELFF.